This is a list of T cell receptor beta chains from one sample in a study of CD8+ T cells in alopecia areata. Profiled with immunoSEQ multiplex PCR; TCRdb holds only in-frame clones, not every one. The data contain about 140,000 clones, approximately 90% of them singletons. The sample in question was CD8+ T cells sorted from blood, obtained at week 4, from a patient treated with tofacitinib. The receptors shown here come from a human donor with alopecia areata. The CDR3 runs from the conserved cysteine through the conserved F or W. A D gene is named only where the DNA matches it firmly. The size field is filled for only some rows; it gives once, few, many or a size class.

j_gene,abundance,v_gene,len,d_gene,CDR3aa,CDR3nt
TRBJ2-7,.,TRBV30,12,.,CAWSGDGYEQYF,TGTGCCTGGAGTGGGGACGGATACGAGCAGTACTTC
TRBJ1-4,.,TRBV25-1,15,.,CASSGTGRRNEKLFF,TGTGCCAGCAGTGGCACAGGTAGAAGAAATGAAAAACTGTTTTTT
TRBJ1-2,.,TRBV5-1,16,.,CASSPGTTTTIYGYTF,TGCGCCAGCAGCCCCGGCACAACGACTACAATCTATGGCTACACCTTC
TRBJ2-7,.,TRBV9,15,.,CASSVGSTGAYEQYF,TGTGCCAGCAGCGTAGGATCGACGGGCGCCTACGAGCAGTACTTC
TRBJ2-3,.,TRBV30,15,TRBD1,CAWSGTGKGPDTQYF,TGTGCCTGGAGTGGGACAGGGAAGGGTCCAGATACGCAGTATTTT
TRBJ2-5,.,TRBV7-6,15,.,CASSDGTRGQETQYF,TGTGCCAGCAGCGACGGGACAAGGGGCCAAGAGACCCAGTACTTC
TRBJ2-7,.,TRBV12-5,11,.,CASGLGYEQYF,TGTGCTAGTGGTTTAGGTTACGAGCAGTACTTC
TRBJ2-7,.,TRBV7-2,14,.,CASRPRSQAYEQYF,TGTGCCAGCAGACCTCGTAGCCAAGCCTACGAGCAGTACTTC
TRBJ1-2,.,TRBV27,14,.,CASSFGPGYEGYTF,TGTGCCAGCAGTTTTGGCCCTGGCTATGAGGGCTACACCTTC
TRBJ2-3,.,TRBV18,14,TRBD1,CASSWTGNTDTQYF,TGTGCCAGCTCATGGACAGGAAACACAGATACGCAGTATTTT
TRBJ2-3,.,TRBV5-8,14,.,CASSLTGWGDTQYF,TGTGCCAGCAGCTTGACGGGATGGGGGGATACGCAGTATTTT
TRBJ2-2,.,TRBV5-1,17,.,CASGFDNRTSNTGELFF,TGCGCCAGCGGGTTCGATAACAGGACCTCGAACACCGGGGAGCTGTTTTTT
TRBJ2-2,.,TRBV7-9,15,.,CASSIRDFRTGELFF,TGTGCCAGCAGCATCCGGGACTTCCGAACCGGGGAGCTGTTTTTT
TRBJ2-1,.,TRBV6-5,14,.,CASSLRLGGDEQFF,TGTGCCAGCAGTCTAAGACTCGGGGGTGATGAGCAGTTCTTC
TRBJ1-1,.,TRBV5-4,15,.,CASSLAPGVGTEAFF,TGTGCCAGCAGCTTGGCTCCGGGGGTTGGCACTGAAGCTTTCTTT
TRBJ2-7,once,TRBV10-3,12,.,CAISGQGPEQYF,TGTGCCATCAGTGGCCAGGGTCCCGAGCAGTACTTC
TRBJ2-2,.,TRBV25-1,14,.,CASTGGGSTGELFF,TGTGCCAGCACCGGAGGAGGGTCCACCGGGGAGCTGTTTTTT
TRBJ2-2,.,TRBV27,15,TRBD2,CASSLFGGDTGELFF,TGTGCCAGCAGTTTATTCGGGGGGGACACCGGGGAGCTGTTTTTT
TRBJ2-3,once,TRBV4-2,16,TRBD2,CASSPGLASSTDTQYF,TGTGCCAGCAGCCCGGGACTAGCGAGTAGCACAGATACGCAGTATTTT
TRBJ2-7,.,TRBV4-1,15,.,CASSQEAGVTYEQYF,TGCGCCAGCAGCCAAGAGGCAGGGGTAACCTACGAGCAGTACTTC
TRBJ2-7,.,TRBV11-2,14,.,CASSYLGGSYEQYF,TGTGCCAGCAGCTACCTCGGGGGCAGCTACGAGCAGTACTTC
TRBJ2-1,.,TRBV25-1,16,.,CASSEWTDDSYNEQFF,TGTGCCAGCAGTGAATGGACAGACGATTCTTACAATGAGCAGTTCTTC
TRBJ2-3,once,TRBV7-2,18,TRBD2,CASSSSRLAGEVPDTQYF,TGTGCCAGCAGCTCTAGTCGGCTAGCGGGAGAGGTTCCAGATACGCAGTATTTT
TRBJ1-2,.,TRBV6-1,15,TRBD1,CASSETGTGFYGYTF,TGTGCCAGCAGTGAAACCGGGACAGGCTTCTATGGCTACACCTTC
TRBJ2-5,.,TRBV7-8,15,TRBD1,CASTSPRDSQETQYF,TGTGCCAGCACCTCACCCCGGGACAGCCAAGAGACCCAGTACTTC
TRBJ2-2,once,TRBV4-1,15,.,CASSQDHGGTGELFF,TGCGCCAGCAGCCAAGATCATGGGGGGACCGGGGAGCTGTTTTTT
TRBJ2-3,.,TRBV6-5,16,.,CASSYSSSGSTDTQYF,TGTGCCAGCAGTTACTCGAGCAGTGGGAGCACAGATACGCAGTATTTT
TRBJ2-7,.,TRBV27,13,TRBD2,CASRTSGSNEQYF,TGTGCCAGCCGTACTAGCGGGAGCAACGAGCAGTACTTC
TRBJ2-1,.,TRBV12-5,13,.,CASGYSPYNEQFF,TGTGCTAGTGGTTATTCCCCCTACAATGAGCAGTTCTTC
TRBJ2-7,.,TRBV10-3,13,.,CAISDDSSYEQYF,TGTGCCATCAGTGATGACAGTTCCTACGAGCAGTACTTC
TRBJ1-2,.,TRBV29-1,11,.,CSVETDYGYTF,TGCAGCGTTGAAACAGACTATGGCTACACCTTC
TRBJ2-7,.,TRBV29-1,16,TRBD1,CSVEPLITGVDYEQYF,TGCAGCGTTGAACCTCTAATTACAGGGGTCGACTACGAGCAGTACTTC
TRBJ2-2,.,TRBV4-1,16,.,CASSQAGGPNTGELFF,TGCGCCAGCAGCCAAGCTGGGGGGCCGAACACCGGGGAGCTGTTTTTT
TRBJ2-3,.,TRBV29-1,12,.,CSDELGTDTQYF,TGCAGCGACGAACTAGGCACAGATACGCAGTATTTT
TRBJ2-7,.,TRBV7-3,14,TRBD1,CASSRGQGYHEQYF,TGTGCCAGCAGCCGGGGACAGGGGTACCACGAGCAGTACTTC
TRBJ1-1,.,TRBV6-5,14,TRBD1,CASSYSTGYTEAFF,TGTGCCAGCAGTTACTCGACAGGGTACACTGAAGCTTTCTTT
TRBJ1-1,few,TRBV2,13,.,CASSAVSAGEAFF,TGTGCCAGCAGTGCAGTCAGCGCCGGGGAAGCTTTCTTT
TRBJ2-1,.,TRBV9,18,TRBD2,CASSGSGGDIRPFDEQFF,TGTGCCAGCAGCGGGAGCGGGGGGGATATAAGGCCCTTCGATGAGCAGTTCTTC
TRBJ2-1,.,TRBV6-4,13,.,CASSESQDNEQFF,TGTGCCAGCAGTGAAAGCCAGGACAATGAGCAGTTCTTC
TRBJ1-2,.,TRBV6-5,11,.,CASSWGGGYTF,TGTGCCAGCAGTTGGGGGGGAGGCTACACCTTC
TRBJ2-4,.,TRBV27,18,TRBD1,CASSLSTRQGEAKNIQYF,TGTGCCAGCAGTTTATCGACCCGACAGGGAGAAGCCAAAAACATTCAGTACTTC
TRBJ2-1,.,TRBV20-1,11,.,CSAKREIEQFF,TGCAGTGCCAAGAGGGAGATTGAGCAGTTCTTC